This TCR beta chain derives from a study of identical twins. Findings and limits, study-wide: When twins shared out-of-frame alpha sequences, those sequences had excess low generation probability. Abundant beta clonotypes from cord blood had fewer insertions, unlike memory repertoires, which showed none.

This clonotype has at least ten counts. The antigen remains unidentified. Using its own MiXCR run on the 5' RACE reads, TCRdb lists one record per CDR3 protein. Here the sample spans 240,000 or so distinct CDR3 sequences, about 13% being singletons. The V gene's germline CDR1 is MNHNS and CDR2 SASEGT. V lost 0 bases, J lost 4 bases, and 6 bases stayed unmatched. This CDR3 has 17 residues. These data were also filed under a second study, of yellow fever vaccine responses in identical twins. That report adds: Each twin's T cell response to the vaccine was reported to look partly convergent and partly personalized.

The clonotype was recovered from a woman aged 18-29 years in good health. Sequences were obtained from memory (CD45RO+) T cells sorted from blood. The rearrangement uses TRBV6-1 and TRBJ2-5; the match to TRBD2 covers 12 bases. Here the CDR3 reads CASSEAHGLAGRETQYF. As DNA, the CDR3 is TGTGCCAGCAGTGAAGCGCACGGACTAGCGGGAAGAGAGACCCAGTACTTC.